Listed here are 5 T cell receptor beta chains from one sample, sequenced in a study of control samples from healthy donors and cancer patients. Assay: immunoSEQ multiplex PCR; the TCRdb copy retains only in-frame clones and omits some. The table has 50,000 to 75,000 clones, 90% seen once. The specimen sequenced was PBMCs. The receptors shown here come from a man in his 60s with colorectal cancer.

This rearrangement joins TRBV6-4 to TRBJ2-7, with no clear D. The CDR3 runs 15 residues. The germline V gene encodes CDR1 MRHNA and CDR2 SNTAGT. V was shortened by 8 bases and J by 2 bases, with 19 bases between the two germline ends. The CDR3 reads CASPKPRAFPYEQYF. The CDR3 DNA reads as TGTGCCAGCCCAAAACCCCGGGCGTTCCCCTACGAGCAGTACTTC.

The CDR3 DNA reads TGTGCCAGCAGTGAACGAGACGGTACCTACGAGCAGTACTTC. The encoded protein is CASSERDGTYEQYF. This rearrangement joins TRBV6-1 to TRBJ2-7; D is uncertain. V was pared by 2 bases and J by 2 bases, with 10 bases between. This CDR3 spans 14 amino acids. Germline loops: CDR1 MNHNS, CDR2 SASEGT.

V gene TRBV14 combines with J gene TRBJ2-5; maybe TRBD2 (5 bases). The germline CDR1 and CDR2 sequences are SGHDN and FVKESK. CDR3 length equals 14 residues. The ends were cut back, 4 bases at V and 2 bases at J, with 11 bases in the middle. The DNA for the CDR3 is TGTGCCAGCAGCCGCTCCGACTATCAAGAGACCCAGTACTTC. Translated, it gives CASSRSDYQETQYF.

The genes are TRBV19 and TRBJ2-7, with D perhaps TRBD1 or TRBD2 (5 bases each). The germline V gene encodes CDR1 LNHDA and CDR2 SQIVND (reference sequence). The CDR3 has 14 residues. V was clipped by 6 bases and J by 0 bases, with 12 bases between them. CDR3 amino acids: CASRRDPSSYEQYF. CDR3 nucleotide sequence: TGTGCCAGTAGGAGGGACCCGAGCTCCTACGAGCAGTACTTC.

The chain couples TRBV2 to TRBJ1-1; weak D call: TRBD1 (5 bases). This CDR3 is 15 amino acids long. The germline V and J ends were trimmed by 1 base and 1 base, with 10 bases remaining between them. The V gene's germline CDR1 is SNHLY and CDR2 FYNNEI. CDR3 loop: CASSEEARANTEAFF. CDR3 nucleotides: TGTGCCAGCAGTGAAGAGGCCAGGGCGAACACTGAAGCTTTCTTT.